The clone carrying this T cell receptor beta chain was seen ten or more times. Its antigen is still unknown. These data are taken from a study of T cells in Graves' hyperthyroidism and ophthalmopathy. It was RNA transcripts that yielded the amplified TCR beta CDR3 regions. The TCR CDR3 was amplified in a first-round RT-PCR using the HTBI primer set. MiXCR was run by TCRdb on the multiplex PCR reads, yielding one entry per CDR3 protein. The data hold hundreds of thousands of distinct CDR3 sequences, with about a sixth observed a single time. The CDR3 runs to 16 residues. V lost 4 bases, J lost 6 bases, and 10 bases stayed unmatched. CDR1 and CDR2 (germline): MNHEY, SMNVEV (reference sequence). The cohort's ophthalmopathy patients, a group with duration under 3 months, had a Clinical Activity Score of at least 3 and a NOSPECS grade of at least 4. General observations from the study: Using 13 V-J features, a model discriminated ophthalmopathy from stable hyperthyroidism. The model foresaw ophthalmopathy a median approximately 6.3 months prior to onset. Also found in blood were most expanded thyroid clonotypes above 0.001.

The origin of this receptor is a woman younger than 35 with Graves' ophthalmopathy. The sample comprised blood. The rearrangement links TRBV27 to TRBJ2-1, with 9 bases fitting TRBD2. Here the CDR3 DNA reads TGTGCCAGCAGTTCCTACATGACTAGCGGAGGCAATGAGCAGTTCTTC. It codes for CASSSYMTSGGNEQFF.